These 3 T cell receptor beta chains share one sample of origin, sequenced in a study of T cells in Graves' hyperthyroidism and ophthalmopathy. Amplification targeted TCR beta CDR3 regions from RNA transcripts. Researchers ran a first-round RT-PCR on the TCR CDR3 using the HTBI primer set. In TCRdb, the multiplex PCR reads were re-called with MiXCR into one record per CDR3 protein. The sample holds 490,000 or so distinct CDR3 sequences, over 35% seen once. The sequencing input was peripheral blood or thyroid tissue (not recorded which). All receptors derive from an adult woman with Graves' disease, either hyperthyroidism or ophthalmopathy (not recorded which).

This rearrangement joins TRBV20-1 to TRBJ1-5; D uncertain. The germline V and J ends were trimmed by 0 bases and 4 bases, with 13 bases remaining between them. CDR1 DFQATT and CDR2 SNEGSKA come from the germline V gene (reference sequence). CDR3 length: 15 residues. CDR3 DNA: TGCAGTGCTAGAGATCCTCGGGGTTTGAATCAGCCCCAGCATTTT. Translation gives CSARDPRGLNQPQHF.

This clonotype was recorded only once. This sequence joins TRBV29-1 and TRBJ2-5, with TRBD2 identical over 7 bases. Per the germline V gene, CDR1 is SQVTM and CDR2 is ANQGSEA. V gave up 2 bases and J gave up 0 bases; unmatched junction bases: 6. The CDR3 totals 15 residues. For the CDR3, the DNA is TGCAGCGTTGAATACGTCGGGACTAACCAAGAGACCCAGTACTTC. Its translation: CSVEYVGTNQETQYF. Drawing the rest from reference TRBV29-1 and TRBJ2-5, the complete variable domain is SAVISQKPSRDICQRGTSLTIQCQVDSQVTMMFWYRQQPGQSLTLIATANQGSEATYESGFVIDKFPISRPNLTFSTLTVSNMSPEDSSIYLCSVEYVGTNQETQYFGPGTRLLVL.

The CDR3 DNA follows: TGTGCCAGCAGCCCTGGAGGGTTGGCTTCACCCCTCCACTTT. This sequence encodes CASSPGGLASPLHF. The J gene is TRBJ1-6, the V gene TRBV7-3; D not certain. The V gene's germline CDR1 is SGHTA and CDR2 FQGTGA. V gave up 5 bases and J gave up 9 bases, with 14 bases separating them. The CDR3 loop spans 14 amino acids. The full variable domain, its missing parts supplied by reference TRBV7-3 and TRBJ1-6, is GAGVSQTPSNKVTEKGKYVELRCDPISGHTALYWYRQSLGQGPEFLIYFQGTGAADDSGLPNDRFFAVRPEGSVSTLKIQRTERGDSAVYLCASSPGGLASPLHFGNGTRLTVT.